This TCR beta chain was observed in a study of blood T cell repertoires in COVID-19 (dated by TCRdb to the early 2020s). Background on the whole study: Samples covering the acute and convalescent phases of COVID-19 were provided by collaborators in the United States, Italy and Spain. The material from the prospective study consisted of cDNA or gDNA derived from T cells, B-cell-depleted T cells, or PBMCs. Subjects who had been exposed to COVID-19, were actively infected with it, or had recovered from it provided the deeply sampled blood TCRbeta repertoires that made up the dataset. The repertoires were released in a freely available public database meant as a resource for research on the immune response to SARS-CoV-2. Samples came from the ongoing ImmuneRACE study (first 160 participants) plus 1,254 subjects from 6 global collaborators. Nearly every sample came with metadata listing a de-identified subject ID, COVID-19 status, age in years and sex. HLA class I and class II types, where available, came from metadata supplied by the sample provider rather than from assay-based typing. What the research found in general, with its limitations: How much clinical and demographic metadata was included differed by source and by participant, and the metadata was provided uncurated.

The immunoSEQ Assay, a bias-controlled multiplex PCR, was used to amplify TCRbeta CDR3 regions from genomic DNA. On the study's bioinformatics: The number of nucleated cells in each sample was estimated by amplification of reference gene primers within the assay. To quantify the absolute abundance of each unique TCRbeta CDR3 rearrangement, sequence reads were collapsed and filtered. For each sample, productive Simpson clonality was calculated by taking the square root of Simpson's diversity index across productive rearrangements. TCRdb stores this immuneACCESS table with in-frame sequences only. Part of the clones is absent; in the studies checked, under half of the shortfall reflects unresolved V genes, and no reason is known for the rest. V and J calls and clone size are given by that table; D and trimming were obtained from the DNA. This sample is represented by tens of thousands of clones; 75% to 90% of them were singletons. The top ten constitute around 29% of the sample.

Via the germline V gene, CDR1 is SGHDT and CDR2 YYEEEE. Measured from the cysteine to the phenylalanine, the CDR3 is 13 residues long. This entry keeps only the CDR3 DNA: 39 bases, framed from base 1. Trimming removed 2 bases from V and 7 bases from J; the gene matches leave 5 bases unexplained. As to this clone: It lacks a known antigen. No per-base quality is available; no much larger clone lies one base away.

Each collaborating institution followed its own protocols to collect whole blood in K2EDTA tubes. Collaborator samples were shipped for TCRbeta analysis as frozen whole blood, isolated PBMCs, or DNA extracted from either sample type. The sequenced sample consisted of peripheral blood. The rearrangement joined TRBV5-6 to TRBJ2-7, and 8 junctional nucleotides match TRBD1. The clonotype was recovered from a human donor in a cohort sampled during active COVID-19. In nucleotide form, the sequence is TGTGCCAGCAGCTTAAGTACAGGGGGGGAGCAGTACTTC. Protein translation: CASSLSTGGEQYF.